Listed here are 14 T cell receptor beta chains from one sample, sequenced in a study of shared clonotypes between healthy human individuals. The protocol was immunoSEQ multiplex PCR, while the TCRdb copy is restricted to in-frame clones and leaves out a portion. The profile shows hundreds of thousands of clones, just over 75% of them singletons. What was sequenced was PBMCs. The receptor source for this set is a woman aged 40 to 50 in good health. Some clones in this sample may be carry-over from other donors' samples.

This chain joins TRBV10-2 and TRBJ1-1, with a tentative D call TRBD1 (6 bases). This CDR3 is built from 12 residues. Germline assignment: CDR1 WSHSY and CDR2 SAAADI. The V gene lost 5 bases and the J gene lost 10 bases, with 14 bases spanning the gap. CDR3 amino acids: CASSRSQGVAFF. The CDR3 coding sequence is TGCGCCAGCAGTCGGTCACAGGGTGTAGCTTTCTTT.

J is TRBJ1-1 and V is TRBV27; D is perhaps TRBD1 (5 bases). Germline V gives CDR1 MNHEY, CDR2 SMNVEV (reference sequence). The V end was cut by 6 bases, the J end by 4 bases, with 18 bases between. The length of the CDR3 is 15 residues. The CDR3 is CASSYGRVGSTEAFF. The CDR3 DNA reads TGTGCCAGCAGCTATGGCAGGGTCGGTAGCACTGAAGCTTTCTTT.

The chain links TRBV29-1 to TRBJ2-5; D not certain. Germline CDR1 is SQVTM and CDR2 is ANQGSEA. The CDR3 has 12 residues. The CDR3, as DNA: TGCAGTGGAGTTGACAATCAAGAGACCCAGTACTTC. This codes for CSGVDNQETQYF.

The chain couples TRBV6-5 to TRBJ1-1, with TRBD1 as a possible D gene (5 bases). The germline V and J ends were trimmed by 2 bases and 4 bases, with 14 bases remaining between them. The CDR3 length is 15 residues. CDR1 and CDR2 (germline): MNHEY, SVGAGI. The CDR3 DNA reads TGTGCCAGCAGTTACGAACCAGTTCAGGGCACTGAAGCTTTCTTT. Residues: CASSYEPVQGTEAFF.

This chain connects TRBV6-6 to TRBJ2-7, with D perhaps TRBD2 (6 bases). CDR3 length equals 13 residues. The germline V gene encodes CDR1 MNHNY and CDR2 SVGAGI (reference sequence). The germline V and J ends were trimmed by 0 bases and 5 bases, with 8 bases remaining between them. In nucleotides, the CDR3 is TGTGCCAGCAGTTACTCTCGGGGGAACGAGCAGTACTTC. Translated, it gives CASSYSRGNEQYF.

The rearrangement uses TRBV30 and TRBJ2-5, with 8 positions matching TRBD1. The DNA matches TRBJ2-7 better at its end, which makes the J call doubtful. The germline CDR1 and CDR2 sequences are GTSNPN and SVGIG (reference sequence). This CDR3 spans 12 amino acids. The CDR3 nucleotides are TGTGCCTACGGACAGGGTACGTACGAGCAGTACTTC. Translation gives CAYGQGTYEQYF.

This clone was seen a few times. This chain links TRBV5-4 with TRBJ2-7, with TRBD2 matching 10 bases. V lost 0 bases and J lost 6; bases outside the gene matches: 9. Germline V lookup: CDR1 SGHNT, CDR2 YYREEE (reference sequence). The CDR3 loop spans 16 amino acids. The DNA of the CDR3 is TGTGCCAGCAGCTTGGCCGCGGCTAGCGGGAGTAGCGAGCAGTACTTC. It yields the protein CASSLAAASGSSEQYF.

CDR3 DNA: TGTGCCAGCACTCGGGCGGGAGGGCCGGAGGAGACCCAGTACTTC. Translated: CASTRAGGPEETQYF. This chain links TRBV4-2 with TRBJ2-5; TRBD2 matches at 9 bases. Germline assignment: CDR1 LGHNA and CDR2 YNFKEQ. The CDR3 covers 15 residues. V gave up 7 bases and J gave up 5 bases; unmatched junction bases: 11.

The CDR3 DNA is TGTGCCAGCAGTTTACCAACCGCTGGAAACACCATATATTTT. It is translated as CASSLPTAGNTIYF. The chain carries TRBV27 and TRBJ1-3; no definite D call. Trimming removed 2 bases from V and 2 bases from J, with 7 bases in between. The V gene's germline CDR1 is MNHEY and CDR2 SMNVEV (reference sequence). The CDR3 length is 14 residues.

Comments on this clone: An end of the junction does not agree with germline; a read error may underlie this. V is TRBV11-2 and J is TRBJ2-1; no clear D. The CDR3 totals 13 residues. Germline CDR1 is SGHAT and CDR2 is FQNNGV. This chain's CDR3 is CAGSLPVLNEQFF. The CDR3 DNA sequence: TGTGCCGGCAGCCTCCCGGTACTGAATGAGCAGTTCTTC.

The chain couples TRBV19 to TRBJ1-2, with unresolved D. The CDR3 runs 11 residues. Germline CDR1 is LNHDA and CDR2 is SQIVND (reference sequence). Deletions cut 4 bases from V and 4 bases from J, with 4 bases between. CDR3 amino acids: CASSNLYGYTF. The CDR3 nucleotides read TGTGCCAGTAGTAACCTCTATGGCTACACCTTC.

The CDR3 nucleotides read TGTGTAAGTAACAGGCGCCCTGTCGGATGCTCCTACAATGAGCAGTTCTTC. This codes for CVSNRRPVGCSYNEQFF. The chain uses TRBV21-1 and TRBJ2-1; TRBD1, the D gene given by the table, was not confirmed from the DNA. TRBV21-1 is a listed pseudogene. The CDR3 loop spans 17 amino acids.

This clone was counted ten times or more. Other DNA sequences in this sample translate to the same CDR3. V usage is TRBV5-1 and J usage is TRBJ2-1; 7 bases match TRBD2. This CDR3 has 16 amino acids. With V trimmed by 4 bases and J by 1 base, 8 bases remained unmatched. CDR1 SGHRS and CDR2 YFSETQ come from the germline V gene. The CDR3 coding sequence is TGCGCCAGCAGCCAAACCATAGCGGGTTCCTACAATGAGCAGTTCTTC. Residues: CASSQTIAGSYNEQFF.

The chain carries TRBV5-6 and TRBJ1-4; a weak D match, TRBD1 (5 bases). V dropped 4 bases and J dropped 6 bases, with 22 bases sitting between them. Germline V gene sequence: CDR1 SGHDT, CDR2 YYEEEE. The CDR3 length is 17 residues. The CDR3 loop is CASSPPRGRGGDEKLFF. The CDR3 nucleotides are TGTGCCAGCAGCCCCCCTCGGGGAAGGGGTGGCGATGAAAAACTGTTTTTT.